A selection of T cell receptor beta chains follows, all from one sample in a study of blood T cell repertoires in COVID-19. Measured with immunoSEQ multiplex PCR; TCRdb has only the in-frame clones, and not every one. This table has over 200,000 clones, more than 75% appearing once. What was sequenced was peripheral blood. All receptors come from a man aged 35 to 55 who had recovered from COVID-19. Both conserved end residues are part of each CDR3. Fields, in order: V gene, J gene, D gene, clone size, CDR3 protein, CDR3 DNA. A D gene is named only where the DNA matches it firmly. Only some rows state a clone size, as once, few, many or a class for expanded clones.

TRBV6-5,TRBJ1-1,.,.,CASSQWGDTEAFF,TGTGCCAGCAGCCAGTGGGGGGACACTGAAGCTTTCTTT
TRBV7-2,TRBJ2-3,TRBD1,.,CASSMDRGRTDTQYF,TGTGCCAGCAGTATGGACAGGGGGCGGACAGATACGCAGTATTTT
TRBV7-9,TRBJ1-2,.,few,CASSLVAGDGYTF,TGTGCCAGCAGCTTAGTGGCAGGGGATGGCTACACCTTC
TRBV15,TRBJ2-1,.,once,CATRQGGGYNEQFF,TGTGCCACCAGACAGGGTGGGGGATACAATGAGCAGTTCTTC
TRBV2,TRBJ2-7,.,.,CASRVDSYEQYF,TGTGCCAGCAGGGTCGACAGCTACGAGCAGTACTTC
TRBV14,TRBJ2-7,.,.,CASSLTGTTYEQYF,TGTGCCAGCAGCTTAACCGGGACAACGTACGAGCAGTACTTC
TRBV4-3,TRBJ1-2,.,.,CASSQDQVGTGKGYTF,TGCGCCAGCAGCCAAGATCAGGTCGGAACAGGGAAGGGCTACACCTTC
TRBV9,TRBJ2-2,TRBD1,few,CASSSGTALNTGELFF,TGTGCCAGCAGCTCTGGGACAGCCCTGAACACCGGGGAGCTGTTTTTT
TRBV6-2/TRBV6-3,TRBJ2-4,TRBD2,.,CASSYRTSGKNIQYF,TGTGCCAGCAGTTACCGGACTAGCGGAAAAAACATTCAGTACTTC
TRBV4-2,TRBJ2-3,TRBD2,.,CASSQELVAGGNTDTQYF,TGTGCCAGCAGCCAAGAACTTGTAGCGGGAGGGAACACAGATACGCAGTATTTT
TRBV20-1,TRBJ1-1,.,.,CSASVADEAFF,TGCAGTGCTAGTGTTGCGGATGAAGCTTTCTTT
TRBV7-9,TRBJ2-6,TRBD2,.,CASSSYGTSGANVLTF,TGTGCCAGCAGCTCCTATGGGACTAGTGGGGCCAACGTCCTGACTTTC
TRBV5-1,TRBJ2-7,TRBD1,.,CASSWDRGGEQYF,TGCGCCAGCAGCTGGGACAGGGGTGGTGAGCAGTACTTC
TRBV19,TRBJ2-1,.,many,CASSKADSSYNEQFF,TGTGCCAGTAGTAAAGCGGACAGCTCCTACAATGAGCAGTTCTTC